The next 32 T cell receptor beta chains were all read from a single sample in a study of cytomegalovirus exposure and HLA in healthy donors. In the PCR, 60 Vbeta and 13 Jbeta primers were used. Clones were read by immunoSEQ multiplex PCR, and TCRdb kept only the in-frame ones, dropping some. The repertoire has 150,000 to 200,000 clones, 75% to 85% of them found once; the top ten carry 1.6%. Specimen: PBMCs. The source of these receptors is a woman in her fifties or sixties in good health and CMV-seronegative.

The V and J genes are TRBV7-2 and TRBJ2-7; TRBD1 agrees at 7 bases. Germline V gives CDR1 SGHTA, CDR2 FQGNSA. V was pared by 5 bases and J by 2 bases, with 9 bases of the junction left unmatched. The CDR3 has 15 amino acids. In DNA form, the CDR3 reads TGTGCCAGCAGCGAACGTTCCGGGACAGCCTACGAGCAGTACTTC. This translates into CASSERSGTAYEQYF.

This clone was counted once. The chain recombines TRBV20-1 with TRBJ1-2, with unresolved D. Trimming cost V 3 bases and J 8 bases, with 4 bases left between them. The V gene's germline CDR1 is DFQATT and CDR2 SNEGSKA (reference sequence). The CDR3 is 9 residues long. The CDR3 reads CSASPGYTF. CDR3 bases: TGCAGTGCTAGCCCAGGCTACACCTTC.

The chain carries TRBV4-3 and TRBJ2-1; 9 nucleotides line up with TRBD2. Germline V gives CDR1 LGHNA, CDR2 YSLEER. The CDR3 length is 12 residues. Germline trimming cut 1 base from V and 16 bases from J; bases unmatched to any gene: 5. DNA of the CDR3: TGCGCCAGCAGCCAAGGGGGCGGGAGGGCCTTCTTC. Protein product: CASSQGGGRAFF.

This clone was counted between two and nine times. The V call is TRBV5-1, the J call TRBJ2-7, with TRBD2 matching 10 bases. The CDR3 is made up of 14 amino acids. The V segment lost 4 bases and the J segment 2 bases; nucleotides outside the gene matches: 3. In germline, CDR1 is SGHRS, CDR2 YFSETQ. CDR3 in DNA: TGCGCCAGCAGCGTACTAGCGGGGCCCTACGAGCAGTACTTC. It yields the protein CASSVLAGPYEQYF.

The rearrangement uses TRBV10-3 and TRBJ2-2, with 8 bases that match TRBD2. Germline CDR1 and CDR2: ENHRY and SYGVKD. This CDR3 contains 16 residues. The V and J ends lost 5 bases and 5 bases, in that order; junction bases with no gene match: 10. The CDR3 here is CAISRGGAGATGELFF. The CDR3 region has the DNA TGTGCCATCAGTCGGGGGGGAGCGGGGGCAACCGGGGAGCTGTTTTTT.

The rearrangement links TRBV18 to TRBJ1-1; possibly TRBD1 for D (6 bases). V was clipped by 2 bases and J by 11 bases, with 21 bases between them. This CDR3 region has 15 residues. In germline, CDR1 is KGHSH, CDR2 LQKENI. The CDR3 loop is CASSPRGQDYRPAFF. The CDR3 nucleotides are TGTGCCAGCTCACCAAGGGGACAAGACTACCGCCCCGCTTTCTTT.

This chain joins TRBV27 and TRBJ1-2, with TRBD1 as a possible D gene (6 bases). This CDR3 is 12 amino acids long. With 5 bases removed from V and 4 bases from J, the gap between germline ends came to 8 bases. Germline assignment: CDR1 MNHEY and CDR2 SMNVEV (reference sequence). The CDR3 sequence is CASSARGYGYTF. The CDR3 DNA reads as TGTGCCAGCAGTGCCAGGGGCTATGGCTACACCTTC.

The J gene is TRBJ1-2, the V gene TRBV6-1; D gene uncertain. The germline CDR1 and CDR2 sequences are MNHNS and SASEGT. The CDR3 runs to 13 residues. Deletions cut 6 bases from V and 1 base from J, with 9 bases between. The CDR3 DNA reads TGTGCCAGCAGCGCCGGGTTTAACTATGGCTACACCTTC. It translates to CASSAGFNYGYTF.

This clone was recorded once. The V call is TRBV7-8, the J call TRBJ2-1; TRBD2 aligns across 7 bases. Germline CDR1 is SGHVS and CDR2 is FQNEAQ. CDR3 length: 12 amino acids. Unmatched junction bases numbered 4, after V lost 4 bases and J lost 10 bases. Written as DNA, the CDR3 is TGTGCCAGCAGCTACCTCGGGAGGGAGCAGTTCTTC. It codes for CASSYLGREQFF.

This rearrangement joins TRBV7-2 to TRBJ1-2, with TRBD1 identical over 10 bases. The CDR3 length is 15 residues. The V gene end was trimmed by 1 base and the J gene end by 8 bases; junction bases not matched to a gene: 7. The germline CDR1 and CDR2 sequences are SGHTA and FQGNSA. The CDR3 is CASSLGPGQGEGYTF. In nucleotides, the CDR3 is TGTGCCAGCAGCTTAGGTCCTGGACAGGGGGAAGGCTACACCTTC.

The chain uses TRBV15 and TRBJ1-2; 7 bases are shared with TRBD1. Trimming took 0 bases from V and 5 from J; bases not matched to a gene: 6. CDR3 length equals 15 residues. Per the germline V gene, CDR1 is LNHNV and CDR2 is YYDKDF (reference sequence). CDR3 region: CATSRDSRQGYGYTF. In DNA, the CDR3 is TGTGCCACCAGCAGAGATTCGCGACAGGGATATGGCTACACCTTC.

This sequence joins TRBV6-5 and TRBJ2-7, with 9 positions matching TRBD1. Per the germline V gene, CDR1 is MNHEY and CDR2 is SVGAGI. The CDR3 runs to 15 residues. The V segment lost 5 bases and the J segment 4 bases; nucleotides outside the gene matches: 9. CDR3 sequence reads: CASSPDRGSAYEQYF. In DNA, the CDR3 is TGTGCCAGCAGTCCGGACAGGGGCTCGGCTTACGAGCAGTACTTC.

The V gene is TRBV27, the J gene TRBJ2-7, with 16 bases fitting TRBD2. Germline CDR1 reads MNHEY; CDR2 reads SMNVEV (reference sequence). Trimming cost V 5 bases and J 5 bases; bases outside gene matches: 3. This CDR3 is built from 15 residues. The CDR3 sequence is CASSGTSGRAHEQYF. CDR3 DNA: TGTGCCAGCAGTGGGACTAGCGGGAGGGCCCACGAGCAGTACTTC.

The rearrangement links TRBV7-3 to TRBJ1-1; a weak D match, TRBD1 (5 bases). Germline V gene sequence: CDR1 SGHTA, CDR2 FQGTGA. The CDR3 has 13 amino acids. V was trimmed by 1 base and J by 5 bases, leaving 8 bases between them. The CDR3 DNA sequence: TGTGCCAGCAGCTTAAGTCGGGGGACTGAAGCTTTCTTT. Its translation is CASSLSRGTEAFF.

The chain uses TRBV12-5 and TRBJ2-1; 8 positions agree with TRBD2. V was clipped by 1 base and J by 4 bases; unmatched bases: 3. This CDR3 spans 15 amino acids. The germline gives CDR1 LGHNT, CDR2 FRNRAP. The CDR3 DNA is TGTGCTAGTGGTTTGGGCACTAGCGGTTACAATGAGCAGTTCTTC. This codes for CASGLGTSGYNEQFF. The full variable domain, completed using reference TRBV12-5 and TRBJ2-1, is DARVTQTPRHKVTEMGQEVTMRCQPILGHNTVFWYRQTMMQGLELLAYFRNRAPLDDSGMPKDRFSAEMPDATLATLKIQPSEPRDSAVYFCASGLGTSGYNEQFFGPGTRLTVL.

The chain uses TRBV28 and TRBJ1-3; 8 nucleotides line up with TRBD1. This CDR3 spans 15 amino acids. The ends lost 3 bases at V and 1 base at J; junction bases unmatched: 2. CDR1 MDHEN and CDR2 SYDVKM come from the germline V gene. CDR3 DNA sequence: TGTGCCAGCAGTTTTACAGGGGGATCTGGAAACACCATATATTTT. As protein: CASSFTGGSGNTIYF.

The chain links TRBV28 to TRBJ1-2; D possibly corresponds to TRBD1 (5 bases). V was clipped by 11 bases and J by 4 bases, with 14 bases between them. The germline V gene has CDR1 MDHEN and CDR2 SYDVKM. The CDR3 loop spans 12 amino acids. In nucleotides, the CDR3 is TGTGCCGGACTAGGGGTCCCCTATGGCTACACCTTC. It specifies CAGLGVPYGYTF.

The V gene is TRBV6-5, the J gene TRBJ1-1; D not certain. The V end lost 6 bases, the J end lost 12 bases, and 11 bases lay between the germline ends. CDR1 MNHEY and CDR2 SVGAGI come from the germline V gene. The CDR3 covers 10 residues. CDR3: CASSHLESFF. The CDR3 bases are TGTGCCAGCAGCCACCTAGAATCTTTCTTT.

The CDR3 DNA reads as TGTGCCAGCAGCCATGTCTCGTCCACAGATACGCAGTATTTT. Translated, it gives CASSHVSSTDTQYF. The chain joins TRBV14 to TRBJ2-3; D is ambiguous. The CDR3 consists of 14 residues. Looked up from germline, CDR1 is SGHDN and CDR2 is FVKESK. V lost 3 bases, J lost 2 bases, and 9 bases lay in between.

This chain connects TRBV28 to TRBJ2-4; weak D call: TRBD1 (5 bases). Germline V lookup: CDR1 MDHEN, CDR2 SYDVKM. V was clipped by 5 bases and J by 9 bases, with 11 bases between them. This CDR3 spans 12 amino acids. The CDR3 DNA reads as TGTGCCAGCAGTCTAGGGGCTTCCATTCAGTACTTC. This codes for CASSLGASIQYF.

This clone was counted a few times. The J gene is TRBJ2-7, the V gene TRBV28, with a possible D match to TRBD2 (5 bases). Germline CDR1 MDHEN, CDR2 SYDVKM. The CDR3 contains 12 residues. The V end lost 6 bases, the J end lost 1 base, and 7 bases lay between the germline ends. In DNA, the CDR3 is TGTGCCAGCAGGAGCGGATCCTACGAGCAGTACTTC. This codes for CASRSGSYEQYF. Filled out from reference TRBV28 and TRBJ2-7, the complete variable domain reads DVKVTQSSRYLVKRTGEKVFLECVQDMDHENMFWYRQDPGLGLRLIYFSYDVKMKEKGDIPEGYSVSREKKERFSLILESASTNQTSMYLCASRSGSYEQYFGPGTRLTVT.

The gene calls are TRBV6-1 and TRBJ2-3; TRBD2 matches at 9 bases. Trimming cost V 0 bases and J 0 bases; bases outside gene matches: 4. Germline loops: CDR1 MNHNS, CDR2 SASEGT. The CDR3 has 17 residues. The CDR3 nucleotides read TGTGCCAGCAGTGAAGCCCGACTAGCGGTGAGCACAGATACGCAGTATTTT. Its translation is CASSEARLAVSTDTQYF.

This sequence joins TRBV7-8 and TRBJ2-7; D may be TRBD2 (5 bases). The CDR3 contains 15 residues. Trimming cost V 1 base and J 1 base, with 11 bases left between them. CDR1 is SGHVS, CDR2 FQNEAQ, per germline. This chain's CDR3 is CASSLGRQISYEQYF. As DNA, the CDR3 is TGTGCCAGCAGCTTAGGGAGGCAAATATCCTACGAGCAGTACTTC.

The rearrangement links TRBV28 to TRBJ2-2; possible D gene TRBD1, 6 bases. CDR3 length: 14 residues. Germline CDR1 is MDHEN and CDR2 is SYDVKM. V lost 5 bases to trimming and J lost 2 bases, with 9 bases between them. The CDR3 spells CASSTGSNTGELFF. Here the CDR3 DNA reads TGTGCCAGCAGTACAGGGTCAAACACCGGGGAGCTGTTTTTT.

This chain uses TRBV11-1 with TRBJ2-1; 7 bases are shared with TRBD1. J was trimmed by 9 bases and V by 4 bases; bases with no gene match: 15. CDR3 length: 16 amino acids. CDR1 SGHAT and CDR2 FQDESV come from the germline V gene (reference sequence). The CDR3 DNA reads TGTGCCAGCAGCTCGTTCCCAGGGGGTCCTAGGGGTGAGCAGTTCTTC. The encoded protein is CASSSFPGGPRGEQFF.

CDR3 coding DNA: TGTGCCAGCGGAGTCACGACAGGGATGGGGGGTACGCAGTATTTT. Its translation: CASGVTTGMGGTQYF. The rearrangement links TRBV27 to TRBJ2-3; tentatively, D is TRBD1 (7 bases). V was trimmed by 8 bases and J by 8 bases, leaving 23 bases between them. The CDR3 consists of 15 residues. Per the germline V gene, CDR1 is MNHEY and CDR2 is SMNVEV (reference sequence).

This chain uses TRBV7-9 with TRBJ2-7, with 9 bases matching TRBD2. There are 16 residues in the CDR3. Germline loops: CDR1 SEHNR, CDR2 FQNEAQ (reference sequence). J was trimmed by 2 bases and V by 2 bases; bases with no gene match: 7. The CDR3 is CASSLLLSSGTYEQYF. CDR3 DNA: TGTGCCAGCAGCTTATTGTTGTCTAGCGGGACCTACGAGCAGTACTTC.

The chain couples TRBV9 to TRBJ1-1, with D possibly TRBD1 on 6 matching bases. This CDR3 region has 17 residues. V was clipped by 4 bases and J by 0 bases, with 19 bases between them. The V gene's germline CDR1 is SGDLS and CDR2 YYNGEE. CDR3 nucleotide sequence: TGTGCCAGCAGCACCCGAGGGGGACGGCTAATGAACACTGAAGCTTTCTTT. Translated: CASSTRGGRLMNTEAFF.

The rearrangement uses TRBV7-8 and TRBJ2-7, with 14 bases that match TRBD2. The V gene end was trimmed by 2 bases and the J gene end by 2 bases; junction bases not matched to a gene: 8. Germline CDR1 reads SGHVS; CDR2 reads FQNEAQ. This CDR3 is built from 18 residues. CDR3 bases: TGTGCCAGCAGCTTAAAGGTCGGGGGACTAGCGGGGGCCTACGAGCAGTACTTC. Residues: CASSLKVGGLAGAYEQYF.

This clone occurred a few times. The chain employs TRBV28 and TRBJ1-3, with a tentative D call TRBD1 (5 bases). The CDR3 consists of 11 residues. CDR1 is MDHEN and CDR2 is SYDVKM in the germline V gene. V was cut by 5 bases and J by 16 bases, with 15 bases left in between. The CDR3 here is CASSVRDFQYF. In DNA, the CDR3 is TGTGCCAGCAGTGTCCGGGACTTCCAGTATTTT.

The rearrangement links TRBV4-3 to TRBJ2-7, with unresolved D. Between the trimmed V and J ends, which lost 0 bases and 4 bases, there was a span of 7 bases. Per germline, CDR1 LGHNA and CDR2 YSLEER. The CDR3 is 13 amino acids. DNA for the CDR3: TGCGCCAGCAGCCAAGATCAGGTGTACGAGCAGTACTTC. Residues: CASSQDQVYEQYF.

The table lists this clone with a count of one. The rearrangement uses TRBV4-3 and TRBJ1-5; D gene uncertain. CDR3 length equals 14 residues. Trimming cost V 0 bases and J 5 bases, with 8 bases left between them. The V gene's germline CDR1 is LGHNA and CDR2 YSLEER. The CDR3 is CASSQDLSDQPQHF. In DNA form, the CDR3 reads TGCGCCAGCAGCCAAGATCTCTCGGATCAGCCCCAGCATTTT.